These T cell receptor beta chains were read from a single sample in a study of blood T cell repertoires in COVID-19. Sequencing used immunoSEQ multiplex PCR; TCRdb keeps in-frame clones, though not all of them. The table records about 160,000 clones, about 80% of them present only once. Sequenced: PBMCs or T cells enriched from blood (not recorded which). The receptors here all came from a woman aged 60 to 75 who had recovered from COVID-19. CDR3s include the opening cysteine and the closing phenylalanine or tryptophan. D genes are given only for firm matches. The listing skips clone size in some rows; elsewhere it reads once, few, many or a size class.

DNA: TGCAGCGTTGCCGAGGGTCCTAATTCACCCCTCCACTTT
CDR3: CSVAEGPNSPLHF
V: TRBV29-1
size: -
J: TRBJ1-6
D: -
length: 13

DNA: TGTGCCAGCAGCAGCGGACCGGGCTATGGCTACACCTTC
CDR3: CASSSGPGYGYTF
V: TRBV13
size: -
J: TRBJ1-2
D: -
length: 13

DNA: TGTGCCAGCAACTCTCCGACAGGGAATAATCAGCCCCAGCATTTT
CDR3: CASNSPTGNNQPQHF
V: TRBV2
size: -
J: TRBJ1-5
D: TRBD1
length: 15

DNA: TGTGCCAGTAGTATAGGTCCAGGGTACACTGAAGCTTTCTTT
CDR3: CASSIGPGYTEAFF
V: TRBV19
size: -
J: TRBJ1-1
D: -
length: 14

DNA: TGTGCCAGCAGCTTTGAAGCTCCCACTGAAGCTTTCTTT
CDR3: CASSFEAPTEAFF
V: TRBV5-6
size: few
J: TRBJ1-1
D: -
length: 13

DNA: TGTGCCAGCAGCCTAGCTAGCGGGGTGAACACCGGGGAGCTGTTTTTT
CDR3: CASSLASGVNTGELFF
V: TRBV5-6
size: -
J: TRBJ2-2
D: TRBD2
length: 16

DNA: TGTGCCAGCAGCTTGATCCTAGCGGGGGGGCCAGAGACCCAGTACTTC
CDR3: CASSLILAGGPETQYF
V: TRBV7-3
size: -
J: TRBJ2-5
D: TRBD2
length: 16

DNA: TGCGCCAGCGGACTAGCGGGGGGGTCAGATACGCAGTATTTT
CDR3: CASGLAGGSDTQYF
V: TRBV5-1
size: -
J: TRBJ2-3
D: TRBD2
length: 14

DNA: TGTGCCAGCAGTTTAAGTCCGGGTAGCAATCAGCCCCAGCATTTT
CDR3: CASSLSPGSNQPQHF
V: TRBV27
size: -
J: TRBJ1-5
D: -
length: 15

DNA: TGTGCCAGCTCACCACGACTAGCTTACGAGCAGTACTTC
CDR3: CASSPRLAYEQYF
V: TRBV18
size: -
J: TRBJ2-7
D: TRBD2
length: 13

DNA: TGTGCCAGCAGTTATCGAGGACAGGGAAGCAATCAGCCCCAGCATTTT
CDR3: CASSYRGQGSNQPQHF
V: TRBV6-2/TRBV6-3
size: -
J: TRBJ1-5
D: TRBD1
length: 16

DNA: TGCGCCAGCAGCCCAACGGACAGCTACACGCCTAACCACACCGGGGAGCTGTTTTTT
CDR3: CASSPTDSYTPNHTGELFF
V: TRBV5-1
size: -
J: TRBJ2-2
D: -
length: 19

DNA: TGTGCCAGCATCGTTAAACAGGAGAGGACTGAAGCTTTCTTT
CDR3: CASIVKQERTEAFF
V: TRBV6-5
size: -
J: TRBJ1-1
D: -
length: 14

DNA: TGTGCCAGCAGCTGGAAGGGACAGAACCAAGAGACCCAGTACTTC
CDR3: CASSWKGQNQETQYF
V: TRBV5-4
size: -
J: TRBJ2-5
D: TRBD1
length: 15

DNA: TGTGCCAGCAGGAGCGGGGGAGAGACCCAGTACTTC
CDR3: CASRSGGETQYF
V: TRBV12-3/TRBV12-4
size: few
J: TRBJ2-5
D: TRBD2
length: 12

DNA: TGCGCCAGCAGCTTGGTAAGGGGGACAGGGGCTGAAGCTTTCTTT
CDR3: CASSLVRGTGAEAFF
V: TRBV5-1
size: -
J: TRBJ1-1
D: TRBD1
length: 15

DNA: TGTGCCAGCAGCCCAAGAACAGGGTCTGGAAACACCATATATTTT
CDR3: CASSPRTGSGNTIYF
V: TRBV9
size: -
J: TRBJ1-3
D: -
length: 15

DNA: TGTGCCTGGAGTGTATACAGTACGGGGGAAGCTTTCTTT
CDR3: CAWSVYSTGEAFF
V: TRBV30
size: -
J: TRBJ1-1
D: -
length: 13

DNA: TGTGCCAGCAGAGGGGAGCGGAGCGGGGGGCCACAAGAGACCCAGTACTTC
CDR3: CASRGERSGGPQETQYF
V: TRBV6-4
size: once
J: TRBJ2-5
D: TRBD2
length: 17

DNA: TGTGCCACCAGTGATCCACAGGGGTATGGCTACACCTTC
CDR3: CATSDPQGYGYTF
V: TRBV24-1
size: once
J: TRBJ1-2
D: TRBD1
length: 13

DNA: TGCGCCAGCAGCTTGCAATCACACGAGGCAGATACGCAGTATTTT
CDR3: CASSLQSHEADTQYF
V: TRBV5-1
size: -
J: TRBJ2-3
D: -
length: 15

DNA: TGCGCCAGCAGCTCAGCCTCCGGGACAGGCCCCTACGAGCAGTACTTC
CDR3: CASSSASGTGPYEQYF
V: TRBV5-1
size: once
J: TRBJ2-7
D: TRBD1
length: 16

DNA: TGCGCCAGCAGTCAGGACAGGAACACCGGGGAGCTGTTTTTT
CDR3: CASSQDRNTGELFF
V: TRBV5-1
size: -
J: TRBJ2-2
D: -
length: 14

DNA: TGTGCCAGCAAGGTTAGGAGGGAAGACTACGAGCAGTACTTC
CDR3: CASKVRREDYEQYF
V: TRBV7-9
size: -
J: TRBJ2-7
D: -
length: 14

DNA: TGTGCCAGCAGTTTAAACGGGGGAGCGTACGAGCAGTACTTC
CDR3: CASSLNGGAYEQYF
V: TRBV27
size: few
J: TRBJ2-7
D: -
length: 14

DNA: TGCGCCAGCAGCCAAGATCTGGGACAGCTCTATGGCTACACCTTC
CDR3: CASSQDLGQLYGYTF
V: TRBV4-1
size: -
J: TRBJ1-2
D: TRBD1
length: 15

DNA: TGTGCCAGCAGTGAAACCGGGGGGTATAATTCACCCCTCCACTTT
CDR3: CASSETGGYNSPLHF
V: TRBV6-1
size: -
J: TRBJ1-6
D: -
length: 15

DNA: TGTGCCACCAGTGACTCAGGGATCAGGGGTGTAGCTTTCTTT
CDR3: CATSDSGIRGVAFF
V: TRBV24-1
size: once
J: TRBJ1-1
D: -
length: 14

DNA: TGCGCCAGCAGCCTGGACAGGTCGAACGAGCAGTACTTC
CDR3: CASSLDRSNEQYF
V: TRBV5-1
size: -
J: TRBJ2-7
D: TRBD1
length: 13

DNA: TGTGCCGCCTCCGGGACAGACTATGGCTACACCTTC
CDR3: CAASGTDYGYTF
V: TRBV30
size: once
J: TRBJ1-2
D: TRBD1
length: 12

DNA: TGCGCCAGCAGCTTGGCCTTGACAGAAGTGGGGGATACGCAGTATTTT
CDR3: CASSLALTEVGDTQYF
V: TRBV5-1
size: -
J: TRBJ2-3
D: -
length: 16

DNA: TGTGCCAGCAGCTTACCGAGAGGGTCCGACACTGAAGCTTTCTTT
CDR3: CASSLPRGSDTEAFF
V: TRBV7-9
size: -
J: TRBJ1-1
D: -
length: 15

DNA: TGTGCCTGGAGTGTATTTGGGACAAGGGGGTGGGCTTTCTTT
CDR3: CAWSVFGTRGWAFF
V: TRBV30
size: -
J: TRBJ1-1
D: -
length: 14

DNA: TGTGCCAGTAGTCTTCGCAACACAGGGAAGGGAGAGACCCAGTACTTC
CDR3: CASSLRNTGKGETQYF
V: TRBV19
size: -
J: TRBJ2-5
D: -
length: 16

DNA: TGTGCCAGCAGTTACTCGTCCCCAGTGAACAATGAGCAGTTCTTC
CDR3: CASSYSSPVNNEQFF
V: TRBV6-5
size: -
J: TRBJ2-1
D: -
length: 15

DNA: TGTGCCAGCAGTTTATGGAGGGGTGGAGATACGCAGTATTTT
CDR3: CASSLWRGGDTQYF
V: TRBV27
size: -
J: TRBJ2-3
D: -
length: 14

DNA: TGTGCCACCAGTGACTCCGGGACAGGGGGCAGCGGCTACACCTTC
CDR3: CATSDSGTGGSGYTF
V: TRBV24-1
size: -
J: TRBJ1-2
D: TRBD1
length: 15

DNA: TGCGCCAGCAGCTTGGATTTCTCCGCTAACTATGGCTACACCTTC
CDR3: CASSLDFSANYGYTF
V: TRBV5-1
size: -
J: TRBJ1-2
D: -
length: 15

DNA: TGCAGCGTTGACGGGACAGCCACAGATACGCAGTATTTT
CDR3: CSVDGTATDTQYF
V: TRBV29-1
size: -
J: TRBJ2-3
D: TRBD1
length: 13

DNA: TGCGCCAGCACCCGAAGGCGGCAAGAGACCCAGTACTTC
CDR3: CASTRRRQETQYF
V: TRBV5-1
size: -
J: TRBJ2-5
D: -
length: 13

DNA: TGTGCCAGCAGTCCCCCCAGGTCCTACCAAGAGACCCAGTACTTC
CDR3: CASSPPRSYQETQYF
V: TRBV27
size: -
J: TRBJ2-5
D: -
length: 15

DNA: TGTGCCAGCAGCCATGGGAGAGGGGCAGGGGATAATTCACCCCTCCACTTT
CDR3: CASSHGRGAGDNSPLHF
V: TRBV3-1/TRBV3-2
size: few
J: TRBJ1-6
D: -
length: 17

DNA: TGTGCCAGCTCACCACGGCGACAGATGAACACTGAAGCTTTCTTT
CDR3: CASSPRRQMNTEAFF
V: TRBV18
size: -
J: TRBJ1-1
D: -
length: 15

DNA: TGTGCCAGCAGCTTAGATTACATAGAGACCCAGTACTTC
CDR3: CASSLDYIETQYF
V: TRBV11-2
size: -
J: TRBJ2-5
D: -
length: 13

DNA: TGTGCCAGCATCCCCCGGGCGGGGCCCTCCTACAATGAGCAGTTCTTC
CDR3: CASIPRAGPSYNEQFF
V: TRBV7-2
size: -
J: TRBJ2-1
D: -
length: 16

DNA: TGTGCCAGCAGTGAATTGGGGGAAGCGGGACGGGACACTGAAGCTTTCTTT
CDR3: CASSELGEAGRDTEAFF
V: TRBV2
size: -
J: TRBJ1-1
D: -
length: 17

DNA: TGTGCCAGCAAGCCACATTACAGTGGGAACACTGAAGCTTTCTTT
CDR3: CASKPHYSGNTEAFF
V: TRBV7-2
size: -
J: TRBJ1-1
D: -
length: 15

DNA: TGTGCCAGCGGTGGGGGGGGCCAGCCCCAGCATTTT
CDR3: CASGGGGQPQHF
V: TRBV28
size: -
J: TRBJ1-5
D: -
length: 12